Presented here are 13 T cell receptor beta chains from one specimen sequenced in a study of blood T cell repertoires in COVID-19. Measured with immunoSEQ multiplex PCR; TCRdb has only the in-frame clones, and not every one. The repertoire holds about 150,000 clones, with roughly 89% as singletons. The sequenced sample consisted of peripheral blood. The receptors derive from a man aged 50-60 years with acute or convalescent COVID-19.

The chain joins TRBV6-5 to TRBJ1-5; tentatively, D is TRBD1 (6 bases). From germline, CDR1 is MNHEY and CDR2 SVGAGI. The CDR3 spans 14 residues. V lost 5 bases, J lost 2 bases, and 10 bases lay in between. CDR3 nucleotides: TGTGCCAGCAGTCCGGGGGGCGGCAATCAGCCCCAGCATTTT. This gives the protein CASSPGGGNQPQHF.

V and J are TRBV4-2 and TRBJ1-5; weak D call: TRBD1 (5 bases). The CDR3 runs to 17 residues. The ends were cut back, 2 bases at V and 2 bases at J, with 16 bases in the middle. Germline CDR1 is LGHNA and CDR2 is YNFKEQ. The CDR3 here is CASSQSARTQGNQPQHF. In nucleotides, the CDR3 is TGTGCCAGCAGCCAATCGGCCAGAACACAGGGCAATCAGCCCCAGCATTTT.

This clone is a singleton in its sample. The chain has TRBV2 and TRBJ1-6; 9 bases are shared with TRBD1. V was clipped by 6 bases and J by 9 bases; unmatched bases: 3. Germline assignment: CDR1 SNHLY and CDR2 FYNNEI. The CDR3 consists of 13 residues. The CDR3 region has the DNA TGTGCCAGCAGGGACAGGGGTACTTCACCCCTCCACTTT. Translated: CASRDRGTSPLHF.

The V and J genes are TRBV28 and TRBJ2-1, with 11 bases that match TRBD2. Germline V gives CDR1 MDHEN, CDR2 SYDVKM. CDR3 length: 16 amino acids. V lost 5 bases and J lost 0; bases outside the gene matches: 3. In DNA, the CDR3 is TGTGCCAGCAGTCCCGGACTAGCGGGCTCCTACAATGAGCAGTTCTTC. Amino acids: CASSPGLAGSYNEQFF.

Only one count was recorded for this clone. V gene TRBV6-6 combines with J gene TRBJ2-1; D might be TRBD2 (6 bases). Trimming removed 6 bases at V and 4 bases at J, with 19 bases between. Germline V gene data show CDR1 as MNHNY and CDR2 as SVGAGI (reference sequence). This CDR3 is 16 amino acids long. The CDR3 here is CASSLGEVGEYNEQFF. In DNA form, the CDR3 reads TGTGCCAGCAGCCTCGGGGAGGTGGGGGAGTACAATGAGCAGTTCTTC.

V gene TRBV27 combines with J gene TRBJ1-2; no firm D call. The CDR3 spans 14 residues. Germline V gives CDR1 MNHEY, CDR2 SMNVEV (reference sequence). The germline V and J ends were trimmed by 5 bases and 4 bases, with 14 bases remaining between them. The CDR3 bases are TGTGCCAGCAGTCCCCGCGGGCAGCTCTATGGCTACACCTTC. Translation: CASSPRGQLYGYTF.

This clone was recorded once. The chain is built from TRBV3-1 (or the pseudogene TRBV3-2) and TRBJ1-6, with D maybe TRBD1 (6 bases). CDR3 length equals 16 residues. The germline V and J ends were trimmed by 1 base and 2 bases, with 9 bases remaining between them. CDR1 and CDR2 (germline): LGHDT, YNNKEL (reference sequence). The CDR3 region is CASSQARDTYNSPLHF. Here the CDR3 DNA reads TGTGCCAGCAGCCAAGCCCGGGACACCTATAATTCACCCCTCCACTTT.

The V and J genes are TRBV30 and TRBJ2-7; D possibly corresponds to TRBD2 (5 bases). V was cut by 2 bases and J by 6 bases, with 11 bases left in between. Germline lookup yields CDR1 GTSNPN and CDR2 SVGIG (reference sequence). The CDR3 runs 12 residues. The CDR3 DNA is TGTGCCTGGAGTTCGTCCGGGATCGAGCAGTACTTC. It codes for CAWSSSGIEQYF.

CDR3 region: CASSLRQGGTEAFF. The CDR3 DNA reads TGTGCCAGCAGCTTACGGCAGGGCGGCACTGAAGCTTTCTTT. The chain recombines TRBV7-2 with TRBJ1-1, with D possibly matching TRBD1 (5 bases). CDR1 is SGHTA and CDR2 is FQGNSA in the germline V gene. The germline V and J ends were trimmed by 2 bases and 4 bases, with 11 bases remaining between them. CDR3 length equals 14 residues.

The CDR3 region is CASSFHPGQGAGGYTF. CDR3 sequence (DNA): TGTGCCAGCAGCTTTCATCCGGGACAGGGGGCAGGAGGCTACACCTTC. The chain carries TRBV7-2 and TRBJ1-2; 12 bases are a match to TRBD1. Germline V gene lookup returns CDR1 SGHTA and CDR2 FQGNSA. CDR3 length equals 16 residues. J lost 8 bases, V lost 3 bases, and 10 bases had no gene match.

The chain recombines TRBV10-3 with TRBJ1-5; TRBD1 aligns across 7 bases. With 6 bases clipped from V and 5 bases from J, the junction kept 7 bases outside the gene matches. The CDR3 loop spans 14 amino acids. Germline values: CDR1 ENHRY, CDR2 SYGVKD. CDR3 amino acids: CAIRASTGDQPQHF. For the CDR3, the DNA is TGTGCCATCAGGGCCTCCACAGGGGATCAGCCCCAGCATTTT.

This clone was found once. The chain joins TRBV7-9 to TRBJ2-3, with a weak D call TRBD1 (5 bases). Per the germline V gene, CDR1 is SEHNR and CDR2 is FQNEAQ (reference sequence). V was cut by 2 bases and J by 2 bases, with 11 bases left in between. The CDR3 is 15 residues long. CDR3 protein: CASSLIDSYTDTQYF. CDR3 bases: TGTGCCAGCAGCTTAATCGACAGTTACACAGATACGCAGTATTTT.

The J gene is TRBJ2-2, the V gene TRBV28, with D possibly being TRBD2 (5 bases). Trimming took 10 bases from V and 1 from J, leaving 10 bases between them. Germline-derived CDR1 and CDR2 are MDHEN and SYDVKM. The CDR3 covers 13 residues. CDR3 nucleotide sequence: TGTGCCACCTCGAGCGGGAACACCGGGGAGCTGTTTTTT. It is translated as CATSSGNTGELFF.